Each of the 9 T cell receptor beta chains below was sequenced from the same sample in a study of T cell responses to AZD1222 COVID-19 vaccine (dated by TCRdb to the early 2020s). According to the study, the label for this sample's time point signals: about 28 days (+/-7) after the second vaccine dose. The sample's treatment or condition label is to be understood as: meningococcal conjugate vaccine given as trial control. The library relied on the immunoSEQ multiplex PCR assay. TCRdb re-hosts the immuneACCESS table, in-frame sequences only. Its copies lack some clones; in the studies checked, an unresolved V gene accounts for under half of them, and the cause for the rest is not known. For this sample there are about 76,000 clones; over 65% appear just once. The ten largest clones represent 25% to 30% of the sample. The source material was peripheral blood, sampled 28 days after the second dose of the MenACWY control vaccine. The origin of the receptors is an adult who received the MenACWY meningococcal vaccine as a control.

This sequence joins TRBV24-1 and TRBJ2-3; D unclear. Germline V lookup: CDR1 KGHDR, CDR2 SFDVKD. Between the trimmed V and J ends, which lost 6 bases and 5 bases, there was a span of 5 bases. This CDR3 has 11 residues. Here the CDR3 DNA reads TGTGCCACCAGTTTGAAAGATACGCAGTATTTT. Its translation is CATSLKDTQYF.

CDR3 protein: CASSSRVRVGQPQHF. The CDR3 coding sequence is TGTGCCAGCAGTTCCAGGGTACGGGTCGGTCAGCCCCAGCATTTT. The chain carries TRBV28 and TRBJ1-5; TRBD1 might be the D (5 bases). From germline, CDR1 is MDHEN and CDR2 SYDVKM. This CDR3 is built from 15 residues. The germline V and J ends were trimmed by 4 bases and 6 bases, with 16 bases remaining between them. Complete variable domain (other parts from reference TRBV28 and TRBJ1-5): DVKVTQSSRYLVKRTGEKVFLECVQDMDHENMFWYRQDPGLGLRLIYFSYDVKMKEKGDIPEGYSVSREKKERFSLILESASTNQTSMYLCASSSRVRVGQPQHFGDGTRLSIL.

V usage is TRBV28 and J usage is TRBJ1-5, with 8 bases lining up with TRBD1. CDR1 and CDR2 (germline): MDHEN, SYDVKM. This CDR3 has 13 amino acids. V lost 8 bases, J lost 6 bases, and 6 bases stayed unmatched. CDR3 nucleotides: TGTGCCAGCGGAGGACAGGGAGTTCAGCCCCAGCATTTT. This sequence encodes CASGGQGVQPQHF.

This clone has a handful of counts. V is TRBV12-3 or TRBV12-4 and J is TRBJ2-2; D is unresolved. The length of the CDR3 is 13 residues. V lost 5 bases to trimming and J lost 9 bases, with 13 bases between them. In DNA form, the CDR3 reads TGTGCCAGCAGTCGCAGCCGCGGCCGGGAGCTGTTTTTT. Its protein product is CASSRSRGRELFF.

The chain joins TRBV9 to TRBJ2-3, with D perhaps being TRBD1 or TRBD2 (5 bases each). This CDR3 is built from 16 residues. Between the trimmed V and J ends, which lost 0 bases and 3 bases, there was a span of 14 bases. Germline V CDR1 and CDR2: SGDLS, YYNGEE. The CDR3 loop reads CASSVAIGDGTDTQYF. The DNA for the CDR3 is TGTGCCAGCAGCGTAGCAATTGGGGACGGGACAGATACGCAGTATTTT.

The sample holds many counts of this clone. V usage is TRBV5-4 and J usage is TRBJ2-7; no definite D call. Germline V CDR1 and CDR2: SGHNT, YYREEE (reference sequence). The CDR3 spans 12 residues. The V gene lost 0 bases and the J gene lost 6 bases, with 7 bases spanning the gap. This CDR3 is CASSLVGGEQYF. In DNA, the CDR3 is TGTGCCAGCAGCTTGGTAGGTGGCGAGCAGTACTTC.

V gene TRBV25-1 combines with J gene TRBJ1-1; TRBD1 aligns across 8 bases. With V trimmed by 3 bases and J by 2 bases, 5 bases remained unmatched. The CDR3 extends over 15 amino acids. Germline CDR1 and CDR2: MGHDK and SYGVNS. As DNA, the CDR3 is TGTGCCAGCAGTGACACCGGGACAGGTAACACTGAAGCTTTCTTT. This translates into CASSDTGTGNTEAFF. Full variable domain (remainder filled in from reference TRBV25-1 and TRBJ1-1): EADIYQTPRYLVIGTGKKITLECSQTMGHDKMYWYQQDPGMELHLIHYSYGVNSTEKGDLSSESTVSRIRTEHFPLTLESARPSHTSQYLCASSDTGTGNTEAFFGQGTRLTVV.

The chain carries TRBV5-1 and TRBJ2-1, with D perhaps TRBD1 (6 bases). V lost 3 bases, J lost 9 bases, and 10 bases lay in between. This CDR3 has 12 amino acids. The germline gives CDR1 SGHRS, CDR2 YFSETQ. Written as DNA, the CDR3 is TGCGCCAGCAGCTCACAGGGTGGTGAGCAGTTCTTC. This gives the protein CASSSQGGEQFF.

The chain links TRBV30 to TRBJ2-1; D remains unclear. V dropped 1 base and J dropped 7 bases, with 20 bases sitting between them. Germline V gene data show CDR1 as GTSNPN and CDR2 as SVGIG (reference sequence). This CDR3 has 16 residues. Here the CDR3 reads CAWSGISGRTFNEQFF. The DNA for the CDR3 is TGTGCCTGGAGTGGTATTTCGGGTCGGACGTTTAATGAGCAGTTCTTC. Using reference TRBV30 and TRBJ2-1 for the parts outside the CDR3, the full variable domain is SQTIHQWPATLVQPVGSPLSLECTVEGTSNPNLYWYRQAAGRGLQLLFYSVGIGQISSEVPQNLSASRPQDRQFILSSKKLLLSDSGFYLCAWSGISGRTFNEQFFGPGTRLTVL.